A selection of T cell receptor beta chains follows, all from one sample in a study of blood T cell repertoires in COVID-19. Profiling relied on immunoSEQ multiplex PCR, and the TCRdb table lists in-frame clones only, not all of them. The profile shows 140,000 to 150,000 clones, 80% of them singletons. The specimen was peripheral blood. These receptors all stem from a man aged 55-75 years with active or convalescent COVID-19. The CDR3 runs from the conserved cysteine through the conserved F or W. D genes are given only for firm matches. Expanded clones are given a class, and other clones once, few, many or no size at all.

clone size	V gene	D gene	J gene	CDR3 DNA	CDR3 protein
NA	TRBV6-5	TRBD2	TRBJ2-5	TGTGCCAGCAGTCGAGGGGCTAGCGGGGGAGAGACCCAGTACTTC	CASSRGASGGETQYF
NA	TRBV10-3	NA	TRBJ2-2	TGTGCCATCAGAGGGGTGACCGGGGAGCTGTTTTTT	CAIRGVTGELFF
NA	TRBV6-5	NA	TRBJ1-2	TGTGCCAGCACCTCAAGGGGGGGCGGCTACACCTTC	CASTSRGGGYTF
medium-sized	TRBV9	TRBD2	TRBJ2-3	TGTGCCAGCAGCGTAGAAGGACTAGCGGAGGTGGGAGATACGCAGTATTTT	CASSVEGLAEVGDTQYF
NA	TRBV5-1	TRBD2	TRBJ2-1	TGCGCCAGCAGCGGTAGCGGGCGGATAAATGAGCAGTTCTTC	CASSGSGRINEQFF
few	TRBV7-9	NA	TRBJ1-6	TGTGCCAGCAGCCGTGAGGACAGCCGCCTCCACTTT	CASSREDSRLHF
NA	TRBV5-1	TRBD2	TRBJ2-3	TGCGCCAGCAGCTTTAGCGGGGCTAGCACAGATACGCAGTATTTT	CASSFSGASTDTQYF
few	TRBV12-1	NA	TRBJ1-6	TGTGCCGTCCGGACAGACAAGGATTCACCCCTCCACTTT	CAVRTDKDSPLHF
NA	TRBV28	NA	TRBJ1-1	TGTGCCAGCAGTTTACAGTCTGGGGGGTTCGCTGAAGCTTTCTTT	CASSLQSGGFAEAFF
NA	TRBV27	TRBD2	TRBJ2-2	TGTGCCAGCAGACAAACACTAGCGGGATACACCGGGGAGCTGTTTTTT	CASRQTLAGYTGELFF
NA	TRBV7-8	TRBD2	TRBJ2-1	TGTGCCAGCAGCTTAATAGCGGGAGTAAGAAGAAATGAGCAGTTCTTC	CASSLIAGVRRNEQFF
NA	TRBV19	TRBD2	TRBJ2-3	TGTGCCAGCAAAGGGGCGCTAGCGGCAGATACGCAGTATTTT	CASKGALAADTQYF
once	TRBV28	TRBD1	TRBJ2-7	TGTGCCAGTTACAACGGACAGGGGATGGGCGAGCAGTACTTC	CASYNGQGMGEQYF
NA	TRBV29-1	NA	TRBJ2-7	TGCAGCGTTGAAGATCAGAAAAGCTCCTACGAGCAGTACTTC	CSVEDQKSSYEQYF
NA	TRBV28	NA	TRBJ1-2	TGTGCCAGCAGTTTAGGGCTCTGGAGGGGCTACACCTTC	CASSLGLWRGYTF
NA	TRBV6-5	NA	TRBJ2-4	TGTGCCAGCAGGAGGGGAGGCCTAGCCAAAAACATTCAGTACTTC	CASRRGGLAKNIQYF
NA	TRBV11-2	TRBD2	TRBJ2-5	TGTGCCAGCAGCTCTAGCGGGAGAGAGACCCAGTACTTC	CASSSSGRETQYF
NA	TRBV7-3	NA	TRBJ2-2	TGTGCCAGCAGCTTAACAGGGAGGACCGGGGAGCTGTTTTTT	CASSLTGRTGELFF
NA	TRBV28	TRBD1	TRBJ1-2	TGTGCCAGCAGGTTGACAGGGGAGGGGTATGGCTACACCTTC	CASRLTGEGYGYTF
NA	TRBV10-3	TRBD2	TRBJ2-7	TGTGCCATCAGTGACAGAGGACTAGCGGGCGAGTACGAGCAGTACTTC	CAISDRGLAGEYEQYF
NA	TRBV25-1	TRBD1	TRBJ2-5	TGTGCCAGCAGGGGAGCAGACAGGGCACAAGAGACCCAGTACTTC	CASRGADRAQETQYF
NA	TRBV6-2/TRBV6-3	NA	TRBJ2-1	TGTGCCAGCAGTTACCGCGGGTTCTCCTACAATGAGCAGTTCTTC	CASSYRGFSYNEQFF
NA	TRBV7-2	TRBD1	TRBJ1-6	TGTGCCAGCAGCTTAGTTCCGGGACAGGGCTCCCTCCACTTT	CASSLVPGQGSLHF
few	TRBV7-3	NA	TRBJ2-7	TGTGCCAGCAGCTTGTTTGGCGGAAACTCCTACGAGCAGTACTTC	CASSLFGGNSYEQYF
NA	TRBV6-6	TRBD1	TRBJ1-1	TGTGCCAGCAATCCGGCAGGGGGAACTATGAACACTGAAGCTTTCTTT	CASNPAGGTMNTEAFF
NA	TRBV10-3	NA	TRBJ2-2	TGTGCCATCAGCCCAACTTCCACCGGGGAGCTGTTTTTT	CAISPTSTGELFF
NA	TRBV5-4	TRBD2	TRBJ2-7	TGTGCCAGCAGCTGGAGAGCGGGAGGGGGCGAGCAGTACTTC	CASSWRAGGGEQYF
NA	TRBV20-1	NA	TRBJ2-1	TGCAGTGCTAGTGGGTTTGGAGAATCCTACAATGAGCAGTTCTTC	CSASGFGESYNEQFF
few	TRBV5-5	NA	TRBJ2-7	TGTGCCAGCAGCTCTTCAACGACTATCACCTACGAGCAGTACTTC	CASSSSTTITYEQYF
NA	TRBV19	NA	TRBJ1-2	TGTGCCAGTAGTTCGACAGGAGACTATGGCTACACCTTC	CASSSTGDYGYTF
NA	TRBV7-8	TRBD1	TRBJ1-1	TGTGCCAGCAGCTATCCAGGGGGCACTGAAGCTTTCTTT	CASSYPGGTEAFF
NA	TRBV5-1	TRBD1	TRBJ1-2	TGCGCCAGCAGCTTTTTTAGGGACAGTCAATATGGCTACACCTTC	CASSFFRDSQYGYTF